The entry below gives a single T cell receptor beta chain sequence along with its context. The V and J ends lost 2 bases and 5 bases, in that order; junction bases with no gene match: 7. The CDR3 contains 16 residues. Germline assignment: CDR1 SGHRS and CDR2 YFSETQ. Profiled with immunoSEQ multiplex PCR; TCRdb holds only in-frame clones, not every one. Of more than 80,000 clones in the sample, 90% to 95% were seen once. The sample belongs to a study of T cell changes during pregnancy in multiple sclerosis. This sequence joins TRBV5-1 and TRBJ2-2, with TRBD2 matching 9 bases. Specimen: peripheral blood, collected in the second trimester of pregnancy. This TCR came from a female donor with multiple sclerosis, enrolled in a pregnancy study. The CDR3 DNA sequence: TGCGCCAGCAGCTTAGTAGCGGGAGAGGGAACCGGGGAGCTGTTTTTT. Translation: CASSLVAGEGTGELFF.